This passage covers 9 T cell receptor beta chains from one sample sequenced in a study of cytomegalovirus exposure and HLA in healthy donors. Use of 60 Vbeta and 13 Jbeta primers characterized the PCR. Here immunoSEQ multiplex PCR was the method, and the copy in TCRdb shows in-frame clones only, minus some. The sample holds more than 130,000 clones, about 82% seen once. The sequenced sample consisted of PBMCs. The receptors come from a man aged 25 to 45 in good health and CMV-seronegative.

This chain uses TRBV11-2 with TRBJ2-3, with 7 bases lining up with TRBD1. V lost 3 bases, J lost 2 bases, and 2 bases stayed unmatched. CDR3 length: 14 amino acids. The V gene's germline CDR1 is SGHAT and CDR2 FQNNGV. CDR3 region: CASSLGQPTDTQYF. In DNA form, the CDR3 reads TGTGCCAGCAGCTTGGGACAGCCCACAGATACGCAGTATTTT.

This sequence joins TRBV12-5 and TRBJ2-7, with 8 bases fitting TRBD2. The CDR3 has 16 amino acids. The V gene's germline CDR1 is LGHNT and CDR2 FRNRAP. V shed 1 base, J shed 3 bases, and the junction held 8 bases outside the gene matches. For the CDR3, the DNA is TGTGCTAGTGGTTTGGGACCCGGGAGGGGTGACTACGAGCAGTACTTC. As protein: CASGLGPGRGDYEQYF.

This clone was seen a handful of times. The CDR3 is CASSLVVTGSEAFF. The CDR3 DNA is TGTGCCAGCAGCTTGGTGGTGACAGGGTCTGAAGCTTTCTTT. The V gene is TRBV5-6, the J gene TRBJ1-1, with 7 bases that match TRBD1. CDR1 SGHDT and CDR2 YYEEEE come from the germline V gene. The CDR3 runs 14 residues. Unmatched junction bases numbered 5, after V lost 0 bases and J lost 6 bases.

The rearrangement links TRBV7-3 to TRBJ2-7; 11 nucleotides match TRBD1. The CDR3 is made up of 18 amino acids. Trimming cost V 5 bases and J 6 bases; bases outside gene matches: 18. Germline CDR1 SGHTA, CDR2 FQGTGA. Written as DNA, the CDR3 is TGTGCCAGCAGCCCCAAAGGGATAAGAGGGACAGGGGGGTCCGAGCAGTACTTC. Translation gives CASSPKGIRGTGGSEQYF.

This chain links TRBV10-3 with TRBJ2-7; D might be TRBD1 (5 bases). The CDR3 runs to 11 residues. The ends were cut back, 6 bases at V and 5 bases at J, with 8 bases in the middle. Germline CDR1 ENHRY, CDR2 SYGVKD. CDR3 region: CAIRGLDEQYF. The CDR3 nucleotides are TGTGCCATCAGGGGGCTGGACGAGCAGTACTTC.

In this sample, this clone turned up a few times. The V gene is TRBV28, the J gene TRBJ1-5, with 9 bases lining up with TRBD1. CDR1 and CDR2 from the germline V gene are MDHEN and SYDVKM. V was pared by 0 bases and J by 3 bases, with 6 bases of the junction left unmatched. This CDR3 has 17 residues. CDR3 in DNA: TGTGCCAGCAGTTTATGGGACAGGGGTGTTACCAATCAGCCCCAGCATTTT. Protein product: CASSLWDRGVTNQPQHF. The full variable domain, its missing parts supplied by reference TRBV28 and TRBJ1-5, is DVKVTQSSRYLVKRTGEKVFLECVQDMDHENMFWYRQDPGLGLRLIYFSYDVKMKEKGDIPEGYSVSREKKERFSLILESASTNQTSMYLCASSLWDRGVTNQPQHFGDGTRLSIL.

The V call is TRBV6-5, the J call TRBJ1-3; D is possibly TRBD1 (6 bases). The CDR3 is made up of 13 amino acids. CDR1 and CDR2 (germline): MNHEY, SVGAGI. V dropped 8 bases and J dropped 0 bases, with 8 bases sitting between them. This CDR3 reads CASGQISGNTIYF. CDR3 nucleotides: TGTGCCAGCGGACAGATCTCTGGAAACACCATATATTTT.

The table lists this clone with a count of one. The V call is TRBV2, the J call TRBJ2-1; 8 bases fit TRBD2. Germline assignment: CDR1 SNHLY and CDR2 FYNNEI. This CDR3 contains 15 residues. Trimming cost V 7 bases and J 2 bases; bases outside gene matches: 7. The CDR3 bases are TGTGCCAGCAATTACGGGGGGGCCGCCTACAATGAGCAGTTCTTC. Its protein is CASNYGGAAYNEQFF.

V usage is TRBV28 and J usage is TRBJ2-7, with a possible D match to TRBD2 (6 bases). Germline CDR1 MDHEN, CDR2 SYDVKM. The ends were cut back, 6 bases at V and 2 bases at J, with 14 bases in the middle. The CDR3 covers 14 residues. The CDR3 coding sequence is TGTGCCAGCAGCGGGACTCACGGCCCCTACGAGCAGTACTTC. It encodes CASSGTHGPYEQYF.